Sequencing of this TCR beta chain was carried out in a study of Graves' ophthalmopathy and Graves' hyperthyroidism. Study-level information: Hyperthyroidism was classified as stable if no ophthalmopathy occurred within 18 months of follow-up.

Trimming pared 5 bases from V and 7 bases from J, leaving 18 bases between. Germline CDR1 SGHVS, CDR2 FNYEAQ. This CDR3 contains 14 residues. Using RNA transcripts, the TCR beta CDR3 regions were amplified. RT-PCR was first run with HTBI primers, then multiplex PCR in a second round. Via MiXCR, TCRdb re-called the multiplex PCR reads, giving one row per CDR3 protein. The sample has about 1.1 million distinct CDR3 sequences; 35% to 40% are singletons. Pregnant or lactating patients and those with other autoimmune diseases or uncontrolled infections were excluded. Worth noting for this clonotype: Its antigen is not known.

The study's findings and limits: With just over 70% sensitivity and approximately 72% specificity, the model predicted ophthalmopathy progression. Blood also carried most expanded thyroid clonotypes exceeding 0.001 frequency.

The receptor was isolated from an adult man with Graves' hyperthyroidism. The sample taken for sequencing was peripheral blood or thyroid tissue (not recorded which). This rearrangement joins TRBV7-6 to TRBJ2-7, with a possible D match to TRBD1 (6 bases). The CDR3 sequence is CASSKTGPTGEQYF. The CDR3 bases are TGTGCCAGCAGCAAAACAGGGCCCACCGGGGAGCAGTACTTC.